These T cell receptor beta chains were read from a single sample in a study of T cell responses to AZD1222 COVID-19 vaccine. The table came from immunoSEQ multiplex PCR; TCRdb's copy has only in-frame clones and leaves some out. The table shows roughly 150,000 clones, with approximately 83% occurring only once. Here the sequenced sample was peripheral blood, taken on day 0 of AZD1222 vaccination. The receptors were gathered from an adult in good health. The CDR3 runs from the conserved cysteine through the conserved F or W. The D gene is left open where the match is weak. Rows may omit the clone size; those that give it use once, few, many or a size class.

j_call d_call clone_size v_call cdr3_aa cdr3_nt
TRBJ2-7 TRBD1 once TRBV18 CASSPGQGDLYEQYF TGTGCCAGCTCACCAGGACAGGGGGATTTGTACGAGCAGTACTTC
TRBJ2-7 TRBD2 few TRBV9 CASSVGLAAYEQYF TGTGCCAGCAGCGTAGGACTAGCGGCCTACGAGCAGTACTTC
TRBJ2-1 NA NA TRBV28 CASSLPGRNEQFF TGTGCCAGCAGTTTACCGGGACGCAATGAGCAGTTCTTC
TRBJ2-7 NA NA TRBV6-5 CASSSPIYEQYF TGTGCCAGCAGTTCACCGATCTACGAGCAGTACTTC
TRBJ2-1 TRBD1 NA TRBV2 CAGQGTAPRNEQFF TGTGCCGGCCAGGGGACAGCCCCAAGGAATGAGCAGTTCTTC
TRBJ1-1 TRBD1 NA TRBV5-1 CASSFQGAVNTEAFF TGCGCCAGCAGCTTTCAGGGGGCGGTGAACACTGAAGCTTTCTTT
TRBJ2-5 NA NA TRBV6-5 CASSLAETQYF TGTGCCAGCAGCCTCGCTGAGACCCAGTACTTC
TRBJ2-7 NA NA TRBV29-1 CSVTDGSSEQYF TGCAGCGTGACGGACGGGTCCAGCGAGCAGTACTTC
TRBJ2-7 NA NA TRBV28 CASTRGSSYEQYF TGTGCCAGCACCAGGGGTAGCTCCTACGAGCAGTACTTC
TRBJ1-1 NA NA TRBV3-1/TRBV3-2 CASSRTMNTEAFF TGTGCCAGCAGCCGGACTATGAACACTGAAGCTTTCTTT
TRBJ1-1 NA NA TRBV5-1 CASSLGGQNEAFF TGCGCCAGCAGCTTGGGGGGGCAGAATGAAGCTTTCTTT
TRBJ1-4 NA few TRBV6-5 CASTSVGEKLFF TGTGCCAGCACCTCGGTCGGGGAAAAACTGTTTTTT
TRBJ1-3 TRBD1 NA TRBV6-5 CASSRQGGPGNTIYF TGTGCCAGCAGTCGACAGGGGGGCCCCGGAAACACCATATATTTT
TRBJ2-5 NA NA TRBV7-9 CASSSTTYQETQYF TGTGCCAGCAGCTCTACGACGTACCAAGAGACCCAGTACTTC
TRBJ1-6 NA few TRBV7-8 CASSEYQGSNSPLHF TGTGCCAGCAGCGAATATCAGGGGAGCAATTCACCCCTCCACTTT
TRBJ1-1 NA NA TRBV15 CATSPRVNTEAFF TGTGCCACCAGCCCCAGGGTGAACACTGAAGCTTTCTTT
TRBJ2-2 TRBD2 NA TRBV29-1 CSVAGLAGVDGELFF TGCAGCGTTGCAGGGCTAGCGGGAGTTGATGGGGAGCTGTTTTTT
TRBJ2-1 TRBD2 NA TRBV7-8 CASSSSPGLGRYEQFF TGTGCCAGCAGCTCCTCACCGGGACTAGGGAGGTATGAGCAGTTCTTC
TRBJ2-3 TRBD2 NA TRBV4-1 CASSHNSRGGRTDTQYF TGCGCCAGCAGCCATAACTCCCGCGGGGGGCGCACAGATACGCAGTATTTT
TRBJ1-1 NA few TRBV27 CASTSHPSGNTEAFF TGTGCCAGCACCTCACACCCATCGGGGAACACTGAAGCTTTCTTT
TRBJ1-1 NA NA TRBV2 CASSEAEQDHTEAFF TGTGCCAGCAGTGAAGCAGAACAGGACCACACTGAAGCTTTCTTT
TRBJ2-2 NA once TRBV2 CASSGGAGGELFF TGTGCCAGCAGTGGTGGGGCCGGCGGGGAGCTGTTTTTT
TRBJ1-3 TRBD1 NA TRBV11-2 CASSSLQGARGNTIYF TGTGCCAGCAGCTCCCTACAGGGGGCGAGAGGAAACACCATATATTTT
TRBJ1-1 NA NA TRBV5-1 CASSPGLAAGDMNTEAFF TGCGCCAGCAGCCCCGGCCTGGCGGCAGGGGACATGAACACTGAAGCTTTCTTT
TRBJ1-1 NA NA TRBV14 CASSQGAMSAEAFF TGTGCCAGCAGCCAAGGGGCCATGTCGGCTGAAGCTTTCTTT
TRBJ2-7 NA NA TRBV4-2 CASSQASVGQYF TGTGCCAGCAGCCAAGCAAGCGTGGGGCAGTACTTC
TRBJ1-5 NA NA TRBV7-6 CASSSLAGPQHF TGTGCCAGCAGCTCCCTCGCCGGGCCCCAGCATTTT
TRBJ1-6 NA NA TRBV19 CASTSFGRGNSPLHF TGTGCCAGTACTAGTTTCGGCAGGGGTAATTCACCCCTCCACTTT
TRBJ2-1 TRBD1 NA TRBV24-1 CATSDWGQGAGDEQFF TGTGCCACCAGTGATTGGGGGCAGGGGGCCGGGGATGAGCAGTTCTTC
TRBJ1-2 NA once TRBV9 CASSGAGRSYGYTF TGTGCCAGCAGCGGGGCAGGACGGAGCTATGGCTACACCTTC
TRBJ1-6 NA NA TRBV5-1 CASSLAGSLGYSPLHF TGCGCCAGCAGCTTGGCTGGGAGCCTGGGGTATTCACCCCTCCACTTT
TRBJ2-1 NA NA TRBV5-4 CASSLIAGNEQFF TGTGCCAGCAGCTTGATCGCGGGCAATGAGCAGTTCTTC
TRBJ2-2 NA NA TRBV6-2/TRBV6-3 CASSYYRTGELFF TGTGCCAGCAGTTATTACAGGACCGGGGAGCTGTTTTTT
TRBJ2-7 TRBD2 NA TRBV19 CASRGLASGSGIPAYEQYF TGTGCCAGTAGGGGGCTGGCTAGCGGGAGTGGAATACCAGCCTACGAGCAGTACTTC
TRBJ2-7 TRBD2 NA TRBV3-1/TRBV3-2 CASSQGLAGAYYEQYF TGTGCCAGCAGCCAAGGGCTAGCGGGGGCCTACTACGAGCAGTACTTC
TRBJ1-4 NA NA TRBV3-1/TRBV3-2 CASSQGQTFAGEKLFF TGTGCCAGCAGCCAAGGACAAACGTTCGCGGGTGAAAAACTGTTTTTT